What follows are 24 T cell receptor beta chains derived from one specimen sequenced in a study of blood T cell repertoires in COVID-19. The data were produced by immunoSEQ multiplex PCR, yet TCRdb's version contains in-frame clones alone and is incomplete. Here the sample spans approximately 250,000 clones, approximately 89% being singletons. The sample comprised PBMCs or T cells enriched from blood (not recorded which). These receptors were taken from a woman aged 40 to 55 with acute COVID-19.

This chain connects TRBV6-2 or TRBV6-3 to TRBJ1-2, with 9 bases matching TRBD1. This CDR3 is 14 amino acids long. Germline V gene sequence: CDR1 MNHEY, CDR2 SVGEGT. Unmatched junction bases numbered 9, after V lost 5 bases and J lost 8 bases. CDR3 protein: CASSRTGQGRGYTF. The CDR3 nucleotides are TGTGCCAGCAGTCGAACTGGACAGGGGAGAGGCTACACCTTC.

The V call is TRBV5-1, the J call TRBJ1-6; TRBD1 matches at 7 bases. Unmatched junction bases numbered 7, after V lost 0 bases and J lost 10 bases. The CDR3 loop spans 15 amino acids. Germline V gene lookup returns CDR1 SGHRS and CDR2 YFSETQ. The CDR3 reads CASSLGDRDISPLHF. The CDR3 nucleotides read TGCGCCAGCAGCTTGGGTGACAGGGATATCTCACCCCTCCACTTT.

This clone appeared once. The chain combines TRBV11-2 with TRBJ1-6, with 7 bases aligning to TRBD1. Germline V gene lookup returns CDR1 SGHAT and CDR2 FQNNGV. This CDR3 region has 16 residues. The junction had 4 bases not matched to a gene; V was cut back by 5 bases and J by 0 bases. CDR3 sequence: CASSQDRFSYNSPLHF. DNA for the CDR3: TGTGCCAGCAGCCAGGACAGGTTCTCCTATAATTCACCCCTCCACTTT.

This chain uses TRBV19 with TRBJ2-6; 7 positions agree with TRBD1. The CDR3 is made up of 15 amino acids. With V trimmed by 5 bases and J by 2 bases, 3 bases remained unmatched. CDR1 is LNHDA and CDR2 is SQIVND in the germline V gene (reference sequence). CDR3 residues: CASSRGGAGANVLTF. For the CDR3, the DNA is TGTGCCAGTAGTCGAGGGGGCGCTGGGGCCAACGTCCTGACTTTC.

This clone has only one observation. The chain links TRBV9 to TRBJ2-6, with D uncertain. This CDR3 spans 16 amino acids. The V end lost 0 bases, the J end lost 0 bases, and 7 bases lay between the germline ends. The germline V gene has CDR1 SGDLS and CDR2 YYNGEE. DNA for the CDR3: TGTGCCAGCAGCGTAGGTAGGAGCTCTGGGGCCAACGTCCTGACTTTC. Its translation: CASSVGRSSGANVLTF.

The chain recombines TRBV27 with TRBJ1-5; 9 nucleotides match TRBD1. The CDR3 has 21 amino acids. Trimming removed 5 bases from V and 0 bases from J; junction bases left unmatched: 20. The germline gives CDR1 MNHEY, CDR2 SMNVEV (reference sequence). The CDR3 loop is CASSLYATTGQGRYSNQPQHF. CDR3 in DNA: TGTGCCAGCAGTCTTTATGCGACAACGGGACAGGGACGCTATAGCAATCAGCCCCAGCATTTT.

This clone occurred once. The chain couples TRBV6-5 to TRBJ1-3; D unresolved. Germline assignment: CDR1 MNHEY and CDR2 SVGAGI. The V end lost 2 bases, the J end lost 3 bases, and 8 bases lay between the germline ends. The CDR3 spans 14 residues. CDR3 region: CASSYLAGGNTIYF. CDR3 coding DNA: TGTGCCAGCAGTTACCTGGCGGGTGGAAACACCATATATTTT.

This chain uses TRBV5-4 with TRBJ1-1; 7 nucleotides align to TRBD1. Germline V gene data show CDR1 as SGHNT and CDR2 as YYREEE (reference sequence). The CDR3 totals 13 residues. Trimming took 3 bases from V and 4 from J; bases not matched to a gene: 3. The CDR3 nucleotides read TGTGCCAGCAGCTCCCGGGACAGCACTGAAGCTTTCTTT. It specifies CASSSRDSTEAFF.

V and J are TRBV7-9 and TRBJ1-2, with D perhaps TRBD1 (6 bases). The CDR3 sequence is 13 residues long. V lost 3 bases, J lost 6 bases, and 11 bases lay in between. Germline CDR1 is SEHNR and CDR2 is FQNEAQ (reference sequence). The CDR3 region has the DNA TGTGCCAGCAGCTTTGACAGGAGTAATGGCTACACCTTC. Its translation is CASSFDRSNGYTF.

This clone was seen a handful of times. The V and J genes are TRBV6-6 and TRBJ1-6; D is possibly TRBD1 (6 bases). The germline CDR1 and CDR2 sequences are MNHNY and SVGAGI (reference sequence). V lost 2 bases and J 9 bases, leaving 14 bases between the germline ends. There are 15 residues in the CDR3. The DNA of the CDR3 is TGTGCCAGCAGTTACAGGGGGGGGGATGGTTCACCCCTCCACTTT. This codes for CASSYRGGDGSPLHF.

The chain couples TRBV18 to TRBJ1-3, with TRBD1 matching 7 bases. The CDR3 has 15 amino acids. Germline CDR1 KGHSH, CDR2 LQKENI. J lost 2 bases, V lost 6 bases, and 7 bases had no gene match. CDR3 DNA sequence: TGTGCCAGCTCCCCCGACAGGGTACCTGGAAACACCATATATTTT. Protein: CASSPDRVPGNTIYF.

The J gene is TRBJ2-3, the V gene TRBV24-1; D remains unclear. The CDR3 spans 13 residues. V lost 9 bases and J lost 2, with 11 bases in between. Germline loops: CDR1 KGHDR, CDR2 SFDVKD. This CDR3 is CATLGASTDTQYF. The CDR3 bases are TGTGCCACCCTAGGAGCTTCCACAGATACGCAGTATTTT.

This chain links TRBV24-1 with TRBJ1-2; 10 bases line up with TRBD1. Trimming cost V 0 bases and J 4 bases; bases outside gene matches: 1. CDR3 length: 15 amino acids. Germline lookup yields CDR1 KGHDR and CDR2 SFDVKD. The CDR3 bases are TGTGCCACCAGTGATTTGGGACAGGGGGGCTATGGCTACACCTTC. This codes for CATSDLGQGGYGYTF.

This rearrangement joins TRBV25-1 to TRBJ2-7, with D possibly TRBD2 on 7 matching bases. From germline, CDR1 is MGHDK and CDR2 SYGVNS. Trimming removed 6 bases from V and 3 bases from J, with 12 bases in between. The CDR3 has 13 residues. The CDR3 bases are TGTGCCAGCAGGGGGGGGGCGAACTACGAGCAGTACTTC. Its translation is CASRGGANYEQYF.

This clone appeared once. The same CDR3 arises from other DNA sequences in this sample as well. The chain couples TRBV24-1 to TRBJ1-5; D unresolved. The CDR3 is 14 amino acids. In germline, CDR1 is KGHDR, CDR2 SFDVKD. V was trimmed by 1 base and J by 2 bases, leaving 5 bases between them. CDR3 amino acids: CATSDLSGNQPQHF. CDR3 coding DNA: TGTGCCACCAGTGATTTATCGGGCAATCAGCCCCAGCATTTT.

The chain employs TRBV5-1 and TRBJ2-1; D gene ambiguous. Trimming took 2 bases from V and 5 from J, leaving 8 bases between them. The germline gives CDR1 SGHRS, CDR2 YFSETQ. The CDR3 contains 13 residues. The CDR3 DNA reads TGCGCCAGCAGCTTCCAGGTAGACAATGAGCAGTTCTTC. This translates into CASSFQVDNEQFF.

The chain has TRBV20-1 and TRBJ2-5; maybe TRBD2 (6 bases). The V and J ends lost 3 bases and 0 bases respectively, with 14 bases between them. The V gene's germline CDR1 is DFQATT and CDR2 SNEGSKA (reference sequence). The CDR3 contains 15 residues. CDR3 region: CSASGAGTYQETQYF. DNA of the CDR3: TGCAGTGCTAGTGGGGCGGGGACTTACCAAGAGACCCAGTACTTC.

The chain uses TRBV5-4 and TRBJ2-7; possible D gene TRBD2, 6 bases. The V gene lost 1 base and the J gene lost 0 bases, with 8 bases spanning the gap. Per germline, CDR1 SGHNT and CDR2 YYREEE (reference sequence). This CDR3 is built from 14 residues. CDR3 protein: CASSLPGSSYEQYV. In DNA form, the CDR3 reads TGTGCCAGCAGCTTGCCCGGGAGCTCCTACGAGCAGTACGTC.

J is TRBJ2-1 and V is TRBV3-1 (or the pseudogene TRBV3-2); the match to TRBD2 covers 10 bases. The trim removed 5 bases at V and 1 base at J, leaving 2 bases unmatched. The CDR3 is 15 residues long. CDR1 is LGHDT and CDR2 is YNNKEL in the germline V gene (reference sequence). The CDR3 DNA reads TGTGCCAGCAGCGGGACTAGCGTATCCTACAATGAGCAGTTCTTC. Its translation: CASSGTSVSYNEQFF.

In DNA form, the CDR3 reads TGTGCCATCAGTGAGCGGGGGTACGAGCAGTACTTC. It encodes CAISERGYEQYF. V and J are TRBV10-3 and TRBJ2-7, with TRBD2 as a possible D gene (6 bases). Germline CDR1 reads ENHRY; CDR2 reads SYGVKD. There are 12 residues in the CDR3. V was trimmed by 2 bases and J by 4 bases, leaving 6 bases between them.

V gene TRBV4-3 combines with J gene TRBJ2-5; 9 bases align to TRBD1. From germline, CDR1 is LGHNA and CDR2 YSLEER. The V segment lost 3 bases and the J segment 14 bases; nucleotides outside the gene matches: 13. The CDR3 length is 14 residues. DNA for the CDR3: TGCGCCAGCAGCCACGACCGGGACAGGGCGCCGTGTTACTTC. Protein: CASSHDRDRAPCYF.

The CDR3 coding sequence is TGTGCCAGCAGCTTGGACATTTCACCCCTCCACTTT. Protein product: CASSLDISPLHF. The chain has TRBV5-4 and TRBJ1-6; D call uncertain. The CDR3 is made up of 12 amino acids. Looked up from germline, CDR1 is SGHNT and CDR2 is YYREEE (reference sequence). V lost 0 bases and J 9 bases, leaving 4 bases between the germline ends.

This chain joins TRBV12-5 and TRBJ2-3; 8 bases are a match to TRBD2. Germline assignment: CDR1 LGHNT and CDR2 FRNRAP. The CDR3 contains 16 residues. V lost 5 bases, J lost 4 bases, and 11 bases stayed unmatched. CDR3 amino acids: CASGPPRGGRADTQYF. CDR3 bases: TGTGCTAGTGGTCCGCCGCGCGGGGGGAGGGCAGATACGCAGTATTTT. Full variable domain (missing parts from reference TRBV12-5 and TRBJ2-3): DARVTQTPRHKVTEMGQEVTMRCQPILGHNTVFWYRQTMMQGLELLAYFRNRAPLDDSGMPKDRFSAEMPDATLATLKIQPSEPRDSAVYFCASGPPRGGRADTQYFGPGTRLTVL.

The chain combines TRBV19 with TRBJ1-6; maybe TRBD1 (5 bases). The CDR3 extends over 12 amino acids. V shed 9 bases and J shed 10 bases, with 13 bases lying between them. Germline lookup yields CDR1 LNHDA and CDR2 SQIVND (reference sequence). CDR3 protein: CASGGQGSPLHF. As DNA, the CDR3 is TGTGCCAGCGGCGGACAAGGCTCACCCCTCCACTTT.